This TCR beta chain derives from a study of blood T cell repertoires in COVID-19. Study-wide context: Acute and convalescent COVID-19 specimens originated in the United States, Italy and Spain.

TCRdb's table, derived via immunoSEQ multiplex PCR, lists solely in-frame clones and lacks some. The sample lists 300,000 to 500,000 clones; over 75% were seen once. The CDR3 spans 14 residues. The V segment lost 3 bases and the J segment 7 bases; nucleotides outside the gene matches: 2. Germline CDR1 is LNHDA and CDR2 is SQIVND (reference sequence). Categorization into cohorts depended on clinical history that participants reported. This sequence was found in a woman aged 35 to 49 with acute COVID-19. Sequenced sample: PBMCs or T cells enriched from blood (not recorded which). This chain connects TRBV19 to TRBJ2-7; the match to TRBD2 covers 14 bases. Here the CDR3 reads CASSMGLAGVEQYF. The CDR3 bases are TGTGCCAGTAGTATGGGACTAGCGGGGGTTGAGCAGTACTTC.